This TCR beta chain was identified during a study of T cell responses to AZD1222 COVID-19 vaccine. Broader study findings: Close to half of all spike-specific TCRs reportedly target regions of the variants that are unmutated. When two AZD1222 doses had been given, Spike-specific TCR breadth and depth rose.

About this clone: Its antigen is undetermined.

Germline-derived CDR1 and CDR2 are SGHVT and SQSDAQ. The trim removed 5 bases at V and 3 bases at J, leaving 16 bases unmatched. The CDR3 totals 20 residues. Profiled with immunoSEQ multiplex PCR; TCRdb holds only in-frame clones, not every one. The repertoire consists of about 110,000 clones, with 87% occurring once and the leading ten covering approximately 3%. The J gene is TRBJ2-1, the V gene TRBV7-4; 13 nucleotides agree with TRBD2. The receptor was isolated from an adult in good health. Material: peripheral blood, obtained on day 0 of AZD1222 vaccination. The CDR3 DNA reads TGTGCCAGCAGCCCAAAGAAACTAGCGGGAGGGGGTTTTGACTACAATGAGCAGTTCTTC. This translates into CASSPKKLAGGGFDYNEQFF.